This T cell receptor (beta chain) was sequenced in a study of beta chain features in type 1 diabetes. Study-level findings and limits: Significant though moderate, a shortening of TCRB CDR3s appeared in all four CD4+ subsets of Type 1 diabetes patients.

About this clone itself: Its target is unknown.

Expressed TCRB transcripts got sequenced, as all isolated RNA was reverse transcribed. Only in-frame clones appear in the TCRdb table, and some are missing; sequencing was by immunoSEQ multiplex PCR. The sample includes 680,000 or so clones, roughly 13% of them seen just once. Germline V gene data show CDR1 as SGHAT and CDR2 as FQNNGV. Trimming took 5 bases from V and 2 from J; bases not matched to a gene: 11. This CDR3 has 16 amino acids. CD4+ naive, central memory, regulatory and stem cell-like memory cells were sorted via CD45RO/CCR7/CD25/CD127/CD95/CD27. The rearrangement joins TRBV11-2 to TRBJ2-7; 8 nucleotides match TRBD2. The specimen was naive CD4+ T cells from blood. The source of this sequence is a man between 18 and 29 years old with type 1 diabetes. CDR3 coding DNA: TGTGCCAGCAGCGCTCAGACTAGCGAAGTCCCCTACGAGCAGTACTTC. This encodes CASSAQTSEVPYEQYF.